The source of this TCR beta chain is a study of cytomegalovirus exposure and HLA in healthy donors. The V gene lost 4 bases and the J gene lost 0 bases, with 14 bases spanning the gap. This CDR3 is built from 16 residues. The germline gives CDR1 MNHEY, CDR2 SMNVEV (reference sequence). PCR amplification relied on 60 Vbeta primers (plus 13 Jbeta primers). Original processing notes: Later work found 65 million to 90 million unique TCR beta chains, with roughly 11 million shared. Assay: immunoSEQ multiplex PCR; the TCRdb copy retains only in-frame clones and omits some. That table supplies the V and J calls and clone size; D and trimming were determined from the DNA. Among around 140,000 clones, 73% were seen once, and the ten largest hold approximately 1.8%.

This rearrangement joins TRBV27 to TRBJ2-3, with D uncertain. The TCR originated in a woman between 18 and 29 years old in good health and CMV-seronegative. Sequenced material: PBMCs. This chain's CDR3 is CASSSNSIPSTDTQYF. DNA of the CDR3: TGTGCCAGCAGTTCGAACAGCATACCTAGCACAGATACGCAGTATTTT.